Presented here are 20 T cell receptor beta chains from one specimen sequenced in a study of blood T cells in healthy people across ages. It was with a sample-barcoded 5' primer and a J-beta primer mix that a second PCR of roughly 7 to 12 cycles was run. TCRdb redid the calling of the 5' RACE reads with MiXCR, one entry per CDR3 protein. The sample consists of 700,000 or so distinct CDR3 sequences, approximately 40% of them appearing once. Sequencing input: blood. The receptors shown here come from a man older than 75 in good health.

The rearrangement joins TRBV28 to TRBJ1-2; 7 bases agree with TRBD1. The ends lost 6 bases at V and 8 bases at J; junction bases unmatched: 6. The length of the CDR3 is 12 residues. Germline loops: CDR1 MDHEN, CDR2 SYDVKM. The CDR3 DNA reads TGTGCCAGCAGAGCGGGACAGAAAGGCTACACCTTC. Translating gives CASRAGQKGYTF.

The V call is TRBV7-2, the J call TRBJ2-2; 11 positions agree with TRBD2. V gave up 5 bases and J gave up 5 bases; unmatched junction bases: 7. The CDR3 runs 16 residues. Germline CDR1 SGHTA, CDR2 FQGNSA. The CDR3 reads CASSPRLAGKTGELFF. CDR3 coding DNA: TGTGCCAGCAGCCCCCGACTAGCGGGGAAGACCGGGGAGCTGTTTTTT.

This chain uses TRBV20-1 with TRBJ2-1; D not resolved. The end of the DNA is better explained by TRBJ2-7, so the J call may be wrong. This CDR3 spans 13 amino acids. Germline V gene sequence: CDR1 DFQATT, CDR2 SNEGSKA (reference sequence). The DNA for the CDR3 is TGCAGTGCTAGACTGCCGGAAAGCAATGAGCAGTACTTC. Its protein is CSARLPESNEQYF.

This chain connects TRBV7-9 to TRBJ2-6; D is unclear. V dropped 4 bases and J dropped 0 bases, with 10 bases sitting between them. The germline gives CDR1 SEHNR, CDR2 FQNEAQ (reference sequence). The CDR3 totals 16 residues. The CDR3 loop is CASSSYTSSGANVLTF. As DNA, the CDR3 is TGTGCCAGCAGCTCGTACACGAGCTCTGGGGCCAACGTCCTGACTTTC. The full variable domain, completed using reference TRBV7-9 and TRBJ2-6, is DTGVSQNPRHKITKRGQNVTFRCDPISEHNRLYWYRQTLGQGPEFLTYFQNEAQLEKSRLLSDRFSAERPKGSFSTLEIQRTEQGDSAMYLCASSSYTSSGANVLTFGAGSRLTVL.

This chain links TRBV13 with TRBJ2-5, with a tentative D call TRBD1 (6 bases). The germline V gene encodes CDR1 PRHDT and CDR2 FYEKMQ (reference sequence). The CDR3 totals 14 residues. V lost 3 bases and J 5 bases, leaving 13 bases between the germline ends. CDR3 sequence: CASSFSTGPETQYF. CDR3 coding DNA: TGTGCCAGCAGCTTCAGTACAGGGCCGGAGACCCAGTACTTC.

J is TRBJ2-7 and V is TRBV4-2; 9 positions agree with TRBD1. The CDR3 covers 16 residues. Germline V gives CDR1 LGHNA, CDR2 YNFKEQ. The ends lost 2 bases at V and 0 bases at J; junction bases unmatched: 5. CDR3 nucleotide sequence: TGTGCCAGCAGCCAACAGGACAGGGGAGTCTCCTACGAGCAGTACTTC. This translates into CASSQQDRGVSYEQYF.

This clonotype has just a few counts. The chain links TRBV5-5 to TRBJ2-1, with 7 positions matching TRBD1. V lost 1 base to trimming and J lost 12 bases; unmatched junction nucleotides: 4. This CDR3 has 12 residues. Germline CDR1 is SGHKS and CDR2 is YYEKEE (reference sequence). DNA of the CDR3: TGTGCCAGCAGCTTGACAGGGGATCGGCAGTTCTTC. Protein product: CASSLTGDRQFF.

The rearrangement uses TRBV25-1 and TRBJ2-7; the D gene is possibly TRBD2 (7 bases). This CDR3 spans 13 amino acids. Germline lookup yields CDR1 MGHDK and CDR2 SYGVNS. V was shortened by 6 bases and J by 10 bases, with 19 bases between the two germline ends. CDR3 sequence (DNA): TGTGCCAGCAGCCACCAAATCCGGGGGGCCCAGTACTTC. This encodes CASSHQIRGAQYF.

The sample holds one count of this clonotype. A much bigger clone sits one base away, suggesting this may be a read error. This chain links TRBV21-1 with TRBJ2-1; the DNA was not compared with TRBD2, the D call given in the table. TRBV21-1 is given as a pseudogene. This CDR3 region has 15 residues. The DNA for the CDR3 is TGTGCCAGCAGCAAAGCGCCGGCTAGCTCCAATGAGCAGTTCTTC. The encoded protein is CASSKAPASSNEQFF.

This clonotype was seen more than once but under ten times. V gene TRBV7-2 combines with J gene TRBJ2-7; tentatively, D is TRBD1 (6 bases). Germline assignment: CDR1 SGHTA and CDR2 FQGNSA. The CDR3 consists of 14 residues. Trimming removed 6 bases from V and 1 base from J, with 13 bases in between. CDR3 amino acids: CASRSTGLSYEQYF. Written as DNA, the CDR3 is TGTGCCAGCAGGTCAACAGGGTTATCCTACGAGCAGTACTTC. The full variable domain, completed using reference TRBV7-2 and TRBJ2-7, is GAGVSQSPSNKVTEKGKDVELRCDPISGHTALYWYRQSLGQGLEFLIYFQGNSAPDKSGLPSDRFSAERTGGSVSTLTIQRTQQEDSAVYLCASRSTGLSYEQYFGPGTRLTVT.

This clonotype was detected once. The V gene is TRBV20-1, the J gene TRBJ1-2; 11 positions match TRBD1. CDR3 length equals 16 residues. Trimming at V came to 1 base and at J to 1 base, leaving 5 bases not matched to a gene. Germline CDR1 reads DFQATT; CDR2 reads SNEGSKA (reference sequence). Here the CDR3 reads CSARGGQGGINYGYTF. In nucleotides, the CDR3 is TGCAGTGCTAGAGGGGGACAGGGGGGAATTAACTATGGCTACACCTTC.

As regards this clonotype: One base away lies a much larger clone, so this may be a sequencing read error. The rearrangement uses TRBV7-2 and TRBJ2-4; D is perhaps TRBD2 (7 bases). The CDR3 has 15 amino acids. V lost 1 base and J lost 6, with 13 bases in between. Germline assignment: CDR1 SGHTA and CDR2 FQGNSA. CDR3 region: CASSLDREGRNIQYF. For the CDR3, the DNA is TGTGCCAGCAGCTTAGACAGGGAGGGGCGAAACATTCAGTACTTC.

The DNA for the CDR3 is TGCGCCAGCAGCCAGACACCACAGGTCAATGAGCAGTACTTC. Translating it yields CASSQTPQVNEQYF. The V gene is TRBV5-1, the J gene TRBJ2-5; maybe TRBD1 (5 bases). Germline assignment: CDR1 SGHRS and CDR2 YFSETQ. Trimming shortened V by 4 bases and J by 11 bases, and 21 bases separated the two germline ends. This CDR3 is 14 amino acids long.

The rearrangement joins TRBV20-1 to TRBJ2-2, with 12 bases that match TRBD2. The CDR3 has 15 residues. J lost 6 bases, V lost 6 bases, and 8 bases had no gene match. Per the germline V gene, CDR1 is DFQATT and CDR2 is SNEGSKA (reference sequence). The CDR3 loop reads CSARTSGIYAGELFF. The CDR3 DNA reads as TGCAGTGCAAGGACTAGCGGGATTTATGCCGGGGAGCTGTTTTTT.

The chain has TRBV20-1 and TRBJ2-3, with 10 bases matching TRBD2. With 7 bases clipped from V and 4 bases from J, the junction kept 14 bases outside the gene matches. The CDR3 totals 16 residues. In germline, CDR1 is DFQATT, CDR2 SNEGSKA (reference sequence). Here the CDR3 reads CSVSGTSVRTPDTQYF. The CDR3 nucleotides are TGCAGTGTATCCGGGACTAGCGTGAGGACGCCAGATACGCAGTATTTT.

This clonotype has a handful of counts. The chain is built from TRBV4-1 and TRBJ2-7; D is undetermined. The CDR3 consists of 16 residues. V lost 2 bases, J lost 2 bases, and 16 bases lay in between. The germline V gene has CDR1 MGHRA and CDR2 YSYEKL. The CDR3 DNA reads TGCGCCAGCAGCCAATTGTTACCCCGAAGGGCCTACGAGCAGTACTTC. Translating it yields CASSQLLPRRAYEQYF.

CDR3 residues: CASSKEGVGGRAYNEQFF. The CDR3, as DNA: TGTGCCAGCAGCAAAGAGGGGGTAGGGGGCAGGGCCTACAATGAGCAGTTCTTC. The chain couples TRBV21-1 to TRBJ2-1; TRBD1 reflects the table's D call only, with no check against the DNA. TRBV21-1 counts as a pseudogene. The length of the CDR3 is 18 residues.

CDR3 loop: CASSITGTGGYEQYF. The CDR3 DNA follows: TGTGCCAGCAGTATTACCGGGACAGGGGGCTACGAGCAGTACTTC. The chain combines TRBV28 with TRBJ2-7; TRBD1 aligns across 11 bases. V lost 5 bases and J lost 3; bases outside the gene matches: 6. Germline V gene lookup returns CDR1 MDHEN and CDR2 SYDVKM. This CDR3 contains 15 residues.

This clonotype came up a few times. The genes are TRBV27 and TRBJ1-2, with TRBD1 matching over 7 bases. V was clipped by 6 bases and J by 8 bases; unmatched bases: 12. The CDR3 totals 14 residues. From germline, CDR1 is MNHEY and CDR2 SMNVEV (reference sequence). The CDR3 protein is CASSAGQPSWGYTF. The CDR3 nucleotides are TGTGCCAGCAGCGCGGGACAGCCCTCCTGGGGCTACACCTTC.

This chain connects TRBV6-2 or TRBV6-3 to TRBJ1-5, with D possibly being TRBD1 (5 bases). In germline, CDR1 is MNHEY, CDR2 SVGEGT. The CDR3 totals 14 residues. In DNA, the CDR3 is TGTGTCACCACGGACATTCCTAGCAATCAGCCCCAGCATTTT. Amino acids: CVTTDIPSNQPQHF.